This is a list of T cell receptor beta chains from one sample in a study of radiation and T cells in renal cell carcinoma. The data were produced by immunoSEQ multiplex PCR, yet TCRdb's version contains in-frame clones alone and is incomplete. The sample has more than 100,000 clones; 88% are singletons. Sequencing used blood, obtained from a patient whose treatment included radiotherapy and nephrectomy. These receptors were collected from a woman in her seventies with renal cell carcinoma. Each CDR3 is given with its conserved first and last residue. The D gene is left open where the match is weak. Clone size is stated in some rows and not others, as once, few, many or a class when expanded.

d_gene: .
v_gene: TRBV2
abundance: .
j_gene: TRBJ2-3
CDR3nt: TGTGCCAGCAGCCCGGTAAGAGATACGCAGTATTTT
CDR3aa: CASSPVRDTQYF

d_gene: TRBD1
v_gene: TRBV2
abundance: .
j_gene: TRBJ2-1
CDR3nt: TGTGCCGGGACAGGGATTGGTGAGCAGTTCTTC
CDR3aa: CAGTGIGEQFF

d_gene: TRBD2
v_gene: TRBV7-6
abundance: .
j_gene: TRBJ2-7
CDR3nt: TGTGCCAGCAGCTTAGCTGAGACTAGCGGGGGGGCCGCGCAGTACTTC
CDR3aa: CASSLAETSGGAAQYF

d_gene: .
v_gene: TRBV30
abundance: once
j_gene: TRBJ2-6
CDR3nt: TGTGCCTGGAGTGGATACAGGGGGGGTCGGGCCAACGTCCTGACTTTC
CDR3aa: CAWSGYRGGRANVLTF

d_gene: .
v_gene: TRBV27
abundance: .
j_gene: TRBJ2-7
CDR3nt: TGTGCCAGCAACGCCAGGGGAAACTACGAGCAGTACTTC
CDR3aa: CASNARGNYEQYF

d_gene: .
v_gene: TRBV7-2
abundance: .
j_gene: TRBJ2-7
CDR3nt: TGTGCCAGCAGCTTTTTTCTTCGCGAGCAGTACTTC
CDR3aa: CASSFFLREQYF

d_gene: .
v_gene: TRBV6-6
abundance: once
j_gene: TRBJ1-3
CDR3nt: TGTGCCAGCAGCCCCCAACCCTCTGGAAACACCATATATTTT
CDR3aa: CASSPQPSGNTIYF

d_gene: .
v_gene: TRBV18
abundance: .
j_gene: TRBJ1-1
CDR3nt: TGTGCCAGCTCACCAGGGTGGCGGGGCACTGAAGCTTTCTTT
CDR3aa: CASSPGWRGTEAFF

d_gene: .
v_gene: TRBV6-5
abundance: .
j_gene: TRBJ1-2
CDR3nt: TGTGCCAGCAGTCCTTTCACAGGCGGCTATGGCTACACCTTC
CDR3aa: CASSPFTGGYGYTF

d_gene: .
v_gene: TRBV4-2
abundance: .
j_gene: TRBJ1-4
CDR3nt: TGTGCCAGCAGCCAAGCCGGGGTTGGCACTAATGAAAAACTGTTTTTT
CDR3aa: CASSQAGVGTNEKLFF

d_gene: TRBD2
v_gene: TRBV7-3
abundance: .
j_gene: TRBJ2-3
CDR3nt: TGTGCCAGCAGCTTAAGGGGGACTAGCTCGTTGACCCCAGATACGCAGTATTTT
CDR3aa: CASSLRGTSSLTPDTQYF

d_gene: .
v_gene: TRBV4-1
abundance: .
j_gene: TRBJ2-5
CDR3nt: TGCGCCAGCAGCCGGGGGACAAGAGAGACCCAGTACTTC
CDR3aa: CASSRGTRETQYF

d_gene: TRBD2
v_gene: TRBV28
abundance: .
j_gene: TRBJ2-7
CDR3nt: TGTGCCAGCAGTTTGTTGGGGAGGGGAGCCTACGAGCAGTACTTC
CDR3aa: CASSLLGRGAYEQYF

d_gene: .
v_gene: TRBV5-1
abundance: .
j_gene: TRBJ2-1
CDR3nt: TGCGCCAGCAGCTTGGCGAGTAGTTACAATGAGCAGTTCTTC
CDR3aa: CASSLASSYNEQFF

d_gene: .
v_gene: TRBV5-5
abundance: .
j_gene: TRBJ1-5
CDR3nt: TGTGCCAGCAGCTTGGTCGGGGGTCAAAAGCCCCAGCATTTT
CDR3aa: CASSLVGGQKPQHF

d_gene: TRBD2
v_gene: TRBV5-8
abundance: .
j_gene: TRBJ2-5
CDR3nt: TGTGCCAGCAGCCCGGGGACTAGCCAAGAGACCCAGTACTTC
CDR3aa: CASSPGTSQETQYF

d_gene: .
v_gene: TRBV5-6
abundance: .
j_gene: TRBJ2-3
CDR3nt: TGTGCCAGCAGCTTGGGGCCGGACACAGATACGCAGTATTTT
CDR3aa: CASSLGPDTDTQYF

d_gene: TRBD1
v_gene: TRBV6-1
abundance: .
j_gene: TRBJ1-5
CDR3nt: TGTGCCAGCAGTGCCACAGGGGGCAATCAGCCCCAGCATTTT
CDR3aa: CASSATGGNQPQHF

d_gene: .
v_gene: TRBV7-2
abundance: .
j_gene: TRBJ2-4
CDR3nt: TGTGCCAGCAGCTTAGTTCGGAGCCTAGCCAAAAACATTCAGTACTTC
CDR3aa: CASSLVRSLAKNIQYF

d_gene: .
v_gene: TRBV27
abundance: .
j_gene: TRBJ2-2
CDR3nt: TGTGCCAGCAATCGACAGGCCGGCACCGGGGAGCTGTTTTTT
CDR3aa: CASNRQAGTGELFF

d_gene: .
v_gene: TRBV5-1
abundance: .
j_gene: TRBJ2-3
CDR3nt: TGCGCCAGCAGCTTGGAATTAGATACGCAGTATTTT
CDR3aa: CASSLELDTQYF

d_gene: .
v_gene: TRBV29-1
abundance: .
j_gene: TRBJ1-1
CDR3nt: TGCAGCGTTGAGGGATGGGTAAGGACTGAAGCTTTCTTT
CDR3aa: CSVEGWVRTEAFF

d_gene: .
v_gene: TRBV2
abundance: .
j_gene: TRBJ2-3
CDR3nt: TGTGCCAGCAGTGAAGCCAGGTACCGTACGCAGTATTTT
CDR3aa: CASSEARYRTQYF

d_gene: .
v_gene: TRBV5-4
abundance: .
j_gene: TRBJ1-5
CDR3nt: TGTGCCAGCAGCTTGGGGGGCTACAATCAGCCCCAGCATTTT
CDR3aa: CASSLGGYNQPQHF

d_gene: TRBD1
v_gene: TRBV6-5
abundance: .
j_gene: TRBJ1-2
CDR3nt: TGTGCCAGCAGGTTATCCGGGACAGCCTATGGCTACACCTTC
CDR3aa: CASRLSGTAYGYTF

d_gene: TRBD1
v_gene: TRBV28
abundance: .
j_gene: TRBJ2-7
CDR3nt: TGTGCCAGCAGTTTTGCGGACAGGGGGCTCTATTACGAGCAGTACTTC
CDR3aa: CASSFADRGLYYEQYF

d_gene: .
v_gene: TRBV6-1
abundance: .
j_gene: TRBJ2-6
CDR3nt: TGTGCCAGCAGTGATCGGCAGCTTGGGGCCAACGTCCTGACTTTC
CDR3aa: CASSDRQLGANVLTF

d_gene: .
v_gene: TRBV5-1
abundance: .
j_gene: TRBJ1-1
CDR3nt: TGCGCCAGCAGCCGAGAGGAGGGGACCCCTGTTACTGAAGCTTTCTTT
CDR3aa: CASSREEGTPVTEAFF

d_gene: TRBD1
v_gene: TRBV28
abundance: once
j_gene: TRBJ1-6
CDR3nt: TGTGCCAGCAGTTTCGACAGGGTTAATTCACCCCTCCACTTT
CDR3aa: CASSFDRVNSPLHF

d_gene: .
v_gene: TRBV4-3
abundance: .
j_gene: TRBJ1-1
CDR3nt: TGCGCCTCCGCCCGAGGCAGCTCCATGAACACTGAAGCTTTCTTT
CDR3aa: CASARGSSMNTEAFF

d_gene: .
v_gene: TRBV6-1
abundance: .
j_gene: TRBJ1-1
CDR3nt: TGTGCCAGTCGACAGACGAACACTGAAGCTTTCTTT
CDR3aa: CASRQTNTEAFF

d_gene: .
v_gene: TRBV7-9
abundance: .
j_gene: TRBJ1-1
CDR3nt: TGTGCCAGCAGACCGTACCACCCCTCGAACACTGAAGCTTTCTTT
CDR3aa: CASRPYHPSNTEAFF

d_gene: .
v_gene: TRBV30
abundance: .
j_gene: TRBJ1-2
CDR3nt: TGTGCCTGGAAAGGGGTATTTGGCTACACCTTC
CDR3aa: CAWKGVFGYTF

d_gene: .
v_gene: TRBV30
abundance: .
j_gene: TRBJ1-2
CDR3nt: TGTGCCTGGAGTGGCCGTAACTATGGCTACACCTTC
CDR3aa: CAWSGRNYGYTF

d_gene: TRBD2
v_gene: TRBV11-1
abundance: .
j_gene: TRBJ2-1
CDR3nt: TGTGCCAGCAGCTTAGGGACTAGCGGGGTGAGCTCCTACAATGAGCAGTTCTTC
CDR3aa: CASSLGTSGVSSYNEQFF

d_gene: .
v_gene: TRBV6-1
abundance: .
j_gene: TRBJ1-2
CDR3nt: TGTGCCAGCAGTGCGACGACCAGGGCGAACTATGGCTACACCTTC
CDR3aa: CASSATTRANYGYTF

d_gene: .
v_gene: TRBV27
abundance: .
j_gene: TRBJ2-5
CDR3nt: TGTGCCAGCAGTTTATACGGGGCCCAGGAGACCCAGTACTTC
CDR3aa: CASSLYGAQETQYF

d_gene: .
v_gene: TRBV6-5
abundance: .
j_gene: TRBJ1-2
CDR3nt: TGTGCCAGCAGTTATCGGGGGAGCTACCATGGCTACACCTTC
CDR3aa: CASSYRGSYHGYTF

d_gene: .
v_gene: TRBV7-2
abundance: .
j_gene: TRBJ2-6
CDR3nt: TGTGCCAGCAGCTTAGGAGGGACCGGGGCCAACGTCCTGACTTTC
CDR3aa: CASSLGGTGANVLTF

d_gene: .
v_gene: TRBV2
abundance: .
j_gene: TRBJ2-2
CDR3nt: TGTGCCAGCAGTGAACAGGGGGGGAGGGCCAGGGAGCTGTTTTTT
CDR3aa: CASSEQGGRARELFF

d_gene: .
v_gene: TRBV19
abundance: .
j_gene: TRBJ2-1
CDR3nt: TGTGCCAGTAGTATAGATGGGCAGGGCGAGCAGTTCTTC
CDR3aa: CASSIDGQGEQFF

d_gene: TRBD2
v_gene: TRBV5-4
abundance: .
j_gene: TRBJ2-4
CDR3nt: TGTGCCAGCAGCTCGGGACTAGCGGGGGGCCTAGCCAAAAACATTCAGTACTTC
CDR3aa: CASSSGLAGGLAKNIQYF

d_gene: .
v_gene: TRBV4-1
abundance: .
j_gene: TRBJ2-5
CDR3nt: TGCGCCAGCAGCCCGTCTTCCAGGGAAGAGACCCAGTACTTC
CDR3aa: CASSPSSREETQYF

d_gene: TRBD1
v_gene: TRBV19
abundance: .
j_gene: TRBJ1-5
CDR3nt: TGTGCCAGTAGTCCACAGACAGGGGCTATCGGTCAGCCCCAGCATTTT
CDR3aa: CASSPQTGAIGQPQHF

d_gene: .
v_gene: TRBV2
abundance: .
j_gene: TRBJ1-2
CDR3nt: TGTGCCAGCAGTGAACAGGATTATGGCTACACCTTC
CDR3aa: CASSEQDYGYTF

d_gene: .
v_gene: TRBV19
abundance: .
j_gene: TRBJ2-1
CDR3nt: TGTGCCAGTAGTATGAACGGGGGCTCCTACAATGAGCAGTTCTTC
CDR3aa: CASSMNGGSYNEQFF